The 30 T cell receptor beta chains below were found in one sample sequenced in a study of vaccination and CD4 T cells after COVID-19. This sample's treatment: roughly ten-day PBMC culture with coronavirus spike peptide pools or control peptides (ViraFEST assay). Their antigen targets remain unknown. An Oncomine TCR Beta short-read assay was used to sequence the DNA from cultured CD4+ T cells. Using its own MiXCR run on the PCR reads, TCRdb lists one record per CDR3 protein. The sample records about 20,000 distinct CDR3 sequences, about 23% being singletons. The sequenced material came from cultured CD4+ T cells from blood. The receptors here all came from a human donor with COVID-19.

The chain carries TRBV5-1 and TRBJ1-1; no reliable D call. V was cut by 2 bases and J by 0 bases, with 11 bases left in between. The V gene's germline CDR1 is SGHRS and CDR2 YFSETQ. The CDR3 runs to 15 residues. The CDR3 loop is CASSFQDPMNTEAFF. The CDR3 nucleotides read TGCGCCAGCAGCTTTCAGGATCCCATGAACACTGAAGCTTTCTTT.

The V and J genes are TRBV18 and TRBJ1-2; weak D call: TRBD1 (5 bases). Germline lookup yields CDR1 KGHSH and CDR2 LQKENI. This CDR3 region has 14 residues. Trimming shortened V by 3 bases and J by 2 bases, and 10 bases separated the two germline ends. This CDR3 reads CASSPIQENYGYTF. In DNA form, the CDR3 reads TGTGCCAGCTCACCGATACAGGAGAACTATGGCTACACCTTC.

The gene calls are TRBV19 and TRBJ1-5, with TRBD1 matching 8 bases. The V gene end was trimmed by 5 bases and the J gene end by 2 bases; junction bases not matched to a gene: 5. This CDR3 contains 15 residues. Germline CDR1 reads LNHDA; CDR2 reads SQIVND (reference sequence). In DNA, the CDR3 is TGTGCCAGTAGTTCAGACAGGGGTGGCAATCAGCCCCAGCATTTT. Translating it yields CASSSDRGGNQPQHF.

This chain joins TRBV7-8 and TRBJ1-1; weak D call: TRBD1 (6 bases). V was trimmed by 5 bases and J by 7 bases, leaving 17 bases between them. The CDR3 is 14 amino acids. CDR1 SGHVS and CDR2 FQNEAQ come from the germline V gene. The CDR3 nucleotides read TGTGCCAGCAGCCCACGGACAGCCGCTCATGAAGCTTTCTTT. This translates into CASSPRTAAHEAFF.

This sequence joins TRBV20-1 and TRBJ2-3; the match to TRBD2 covers 8 bases. This CDR3 spans 15 amino acids. The V segment lost 3 bases and the J segment 4 bases; nucleotides outside the gene matches: 9. Germline V gives CDR1 DFQATT, CDR2 SNEGSKA (reference sequence). CDR3 sequence (DNA): TGCAGTGCTAGCGGGGGACTAGGTTTCTCAGATACGCAGTATTTT. It encodes CSASGGLGFSDTQYF.

In this sample, this clonotype turned up a few times. V is TRBV20-1 and J is TRBJ1-6; the D gene is possibly TRBD1 (6 bases). V gave up 3 bases and J gave up 0 bases, with 15 bases separating them. CDR3 length: 17 amino acids. Per the germline V gene, CDR1 is DFQATT and CDR2 is SNEGSKA (reference sequence). The CDR3 sequence: CSASDLRGNSYNSPLHF. The CDR3 DNA follows: TGCAGTGCTAGTGACTTAAGGGGGAACTCCTATAATTCACCCCTCCACTTT.

On this clonotype: Given the absence of the conserved phenylalanine or tryptophan at the CDR3 end, a read error is likely. The chain couples TRBV7-8 to TRBJ1-1; D remains ambiguous. Trimming shortened V by 8 bases and J by 3 bases, and 13 bases separated the two germline ends. The CDR3 consists of 13 residues. Germline-derived CDR1 and CDR2 are SGHVS and FQNEAQ. The CDR3 here is CASAPSVDTEAFL. The CDR3 DNA follows: TGTGCCAGCGCCCCTAGCGTGGACACTGAAGCTTTCCTT.

The V and J genes are TRBV20-1 and TRBJ2-3, with 9 bases identical to TRBD2. With V trimmed by 0 bases and J by 8 bases, 6 bases remained unmatched. Per the germline V gene, CDR1 is DFQATT and CDR2 is SNEGSKA (reference sequence). CDR3 length: 14 amino acids. The CDR3 is CSARESGRGGTQYF. CDR3 nucleotide sequence: TGCAGTGCTAGAGAATCGGGGCGGGGGGGTACGCAGTATTTT.

This chain uses TRBV12-3 or TRBV12-4 with TRBJ1-5; the D gene is possibly TRBD1 (5 bases). Trimming stripped 7 bases from V and 7 bases from J, with 17 bases between. The CDR3 sequence is 14 residues long. CDR3 in amino acids: CASTLSRDRQPQHF. The DNA for the CDR3 is TGTGCCAGCACCTTGAGCAGGGACCGGCAGCCCCAGCATTTT.

This clonotype was counted a few times. The CDR3, as DNA: TGTGCCACCAGCAGAGAGGAGGGGCCGGGTATGCATACGCAGTATTTT. It codes for CATSREEGPGMHTQYF. This rearrangement joins TRBV15 to TRBJ2-3, with D tentatively TRBD2 (6 bases). This CDR3 spans 16 amino acids. CDR1 and CDR2 (germline): LNHNV, YYDKDF (reference sequence). With 0 bases removed from V and 7 bases from J, the gap between germline ends came to 17 bases.

The chain joins TRBV29-1 to TRBJ2-2; 8 bases fit TRBD2. The CDR3 consists of 15 residues. J lost 4 bases, V lost 0 bases, and 4 bases had no gene match. Per germline, CDR1 SQVTM and CDR2 ANQGSEA. DNA of the CDR3: TGCAGCGTTGAAGATCGGGGGGGCCGCACCGGGGAGCTGTTTTTT. This codes for CSVEDRGGRTGELFF.

CDR3 in amino acids: CASSLGQGQSTRSNQPQHF. In DNA form, the CDR3 reads TGTGCCAGCAGCTTAGGCCAGGGACAGTCAACCAGAAGCAATCAGCCCCAGCATTTT. The rearrangement uses TRBV7-8 and TRBJ1-5, with TRBD1 identical over 7 bases. Germline lookup yields CDR1 SGHVS and CDR2 FQNEAQ. Trimming removed 1 base from V and 1 base from J; junction bases left unmatched: 13. The CDR3 has 19 amino acids.

V usage is TRBV9 and J usage is TRBJ2-7; TRBD1 agrees at 7 bases. CDR1 SGDLS and CDR2 YYNGEE come from the germline V gene. V shed 0 bases and J 2 bases; nucleotides not matched to a gene: 5. The length of the CDR3 is 15 residues. CDR3 sequence (DNA): TGTGCCAGCAGCGTAGAGGGAACAGGGGCCTACGAGCAGTACTTC. Amino acids: CASSVEGTGAYEQYF.

This chain links TRBV6-1 with TRBJ2-7, with D perhaps matching TRBD1 (6 bases). Germline V gene data show CDR1 as MNHNS and CDR2 as SASEGT. V lost 6 bases, J lost 5 bases, and 17 bases lay in between. The length of the CDR3 is 14 residues. CDR3 residues: CASRDRGGIDEQYF. In nucleotides, the CDR3 is TGTGCCAGCAGGGACCGAGGGGGAATCGACGAGCAGTACTTC.

The chain recombines TRBV6-1 with TRBJ2-7, with TRBD1 identical over 7 bases. Germline V CDR1 and CDR2: MNHNS, SASEGT. J lost 4 bases, V lost 10 bases, and 10 bases had no gene match. The CDR3 loop spans 13 amino acids. The CDR3 sequence is CATHRGTAYEQYF. The CDR3 DNA sequence: TGTGCCACCCACCGTGGGACAGCTTACGAGCAGTACTTC.

This clonotype has just a few counts. CDR3 sequence (DNA): TGTGCCACCAGCAGAGATTCTCGCGGTCCAGTCAACTATGGCTACACCTTC. Its protein product is CATSRDSRGPVNYGYTF. This sequence joins TRBV15 and TRBJ1-2; no clear D gene. The CDR3 extends over 17 amino acids. Germline CDR1 reads LNHNV; CDR2 reads YYDKDF (reference sequence). With 0 bases removed from V and 2 bases from J, the gap between germline ends came to 16 bases.

The rearrangement uses TRBV12-2 and TRBJ2-7; TRBD1 is taken as the D call from the table, unchecked against the DNA. TRBV12-2 is assigned pseudogene status. This CDR3 region has 15 residues. CDR3 residues: CASRPLPGAVNEQYF. The CDR3 DNA reads TGTGCAAGTCGCCCCCTACCCGGGGCTGTGAACGAGCAGTACTTC.

The V and J genes are TRBV5-4 and TRBJ1-1, with TRBD1 as a possible D gene (6 bases). The V gene's germline CDR1 is SGHNT and CDR2 YYREEE (reference sequence). V was shortened by 4 bases and J by 7 bases, with 14 bases between the two germline ends. The CDR3 has 13 amino acids. CDR3 nucleotides: TGTGCCAGCAGCCCGAAGGGGGGGAGTGAAGCTTTCTTT. Translating it yields CASSPKGGSEAFF.

A few counts support this clonotype. The chain couples TRBV12-3 or TRBV12-4 to TRBJ1-5; D uncertain. The CDR3 length is 14 residues. V lost 6 bases and J 0 bases, leaving 9 bases between the germline ends. The CDR3 sequence is CASSLRRSNQPQHF. DNA for the CDR3: TGTGCCAGCAGCCTACGCCGTAGCAATCAGCCCCAGCATTTT.

This clonotype appeared a few times. V gene TRBV19 combines with J gene TRBJ2-4, with TRBD1 as a possible D gene (6 bases). Germline CDR1 is LNHDA and CDR2 is SQIVND (reference sequence). The V end lost 9 bases, the J end lost 4 bases, and 7 bases lay between the germline ends. This CDR3 is built from 11 residues. Written as DNA, the CDR3 is TGTGCCAGCGGACAGAAAAACATTCAGTACTTC. It specifies CASGQKNIQYF.

The gene calls are TRBV27 and TRBJ1-2, with TRBD1 as a possible D gene (6 bases). The V end lost 3 bases, the J end lost 8 bases, and 19 bases lay between the germline ends. The CDR3 extends over 15 amino acids. The germline CDR1 and CDR2 sequences are MNHEY and SMNVEV (reference sequence). The CDR3: CASSFYSIGGGGYTF. The CDR3 region has the DNA TGTGCCAGCAGTTTTTACTCGATTGGGGGGGGCGGCTACACCTTC.

The rearrangement links TRBV12-3 or TRBV12-4 to TRBJ2-5, with 9 positions matching TRBD1. V trimming: 5 bases; J trimming: 5 bases; junction bases outside the gene matches: 9. This CDR3 contains 15 residues. In nucleotides, the CDR3 is TGTGCCAGCAGTCCCCAGGACAGGGGTGGGGAGACCCAGTACTTC. Translation gives CASSPQDRGGETQYF.

This clonotype was detected only a few times. CDR3 in amino acids: CASSDRDKVFTDTQYF. CDR3 in DNA: TGCGCCAGCAGCGACCGGGACAAAGTCTTCACAGATACGCAGTATTTT. The genes are TRBV5-1 and TRBJ2-3, with D perhaps matching TRBD1 (6 bases). The length of the CDR3 is 16 residues. V was trimmed by 4 bases and J by 2 bases, leaving 17 bases between them. Per germline, CDR1 SGHRS and CDR2 YFSETQ.

This clonotype appeared a few times. The CDR3 nucleotides are TGTGCCAGCAGCGGAGGGTCAGGGAACCCCTACGAGCAGTACTTC. Translation: CASSGGSGNPYEQYF. The J gene is TRBJ2-7, the V gene TRBV28, with TRBD2 as a possible D gene (6 bases). The germline CDR1 and CDR2 sequences are MDHEN and SYDVKM. CDR3 size: 15 residues. V shed 6 bases and J shed 2 bases, with 17 bases lying between them.

This clonotype was observed a few times. The rearrangement uses TRBV20-1 and TRBJ2-1; maybe TRBD2 (6 bases). CDR1 and CDR2 (germline): DFQATT, SNEGSKA (reference sequence). The CDR3 extends over 14 amino acids. Trimming left V 6 bases short and J 5 bases short, with 17 bases between. The CDR3 here is CSANLAKLHNEQFF. The CDR3 DNA reads TGCAGTGCCAATCTAGCGAAACTACACAATGAGCAGTTCTTC.

This chain uses TRBV12-2 with TRBJ1-4; TRBD1, the D gene given by the table, was not confirmed from the DNA. TRBV12-2 is termed a pseudogene. This CDR3 comprises 15 residues. CDR3: CASRFPQPRYEKLFF. The CDR3 DNA is TGTGCAAGTCGCTTTCCACAGCCCCGGTACGAAAAACTGTTTTTT.

The chain combines TRBV5-6 with TRBJ2-3, with D unresolved. This CDR3 contains 15 residues. The germline V and J ends were trimmed by 7 bases and 1 base, with 16 bases remaining between them. Germline CDR1 is SGHDT and CDR2 is YYEEEE. The CDR3 nucleotides are TGTGCCAGCGGCTCCCTAAGTAAGGGCACAGATACGCAGTATTTT. Amino acids: CASGSLSKGTDTQYF.

V is TRBV20-1 and J is TRBJ2-1, with unresolved D. This CDR3 has 13 amino acids. Germline-derived CDR1 and CDR2 are DFQATT and SNEGSKA (reference sequence). V lost 4 bases to trimming and J lost 7 bases, with 14 bases between them. CDR3 DNA: TGCAGTGCTATTCCCGGGTCCTCAAATGAGCAGTTCTTC. Amino acid sequence: CSAIPGSSNEQFF.

The chain recombines TRBV6-1 with TRBJ2-7; D might be TRBD2 (6 bases). The CDR3 is 15 residues long. Germline V gene sequence: CDR1 MNHNS, CDR2 SASEGT. V lost 6 bases, J lost 1 base, and 16 bases lay in between. CDR3 sequence: CASSPAGRLSYEQYF. DNA of the CDR3: TGTGCCAGCAGCCCCGCGGGACGGCTGTCCTACGAGCAGTACTTC.

In this sample, this clonotype turned up a few times. The CDR3: CASSDGQGTRYGYTF. CDR3 nucleotides: TGTGCCAGCAGCGACGGACAGGGTACCCGCTATGGCTACACCTTC. The chain combines TRBV7-2 with TRBJ1-2, with TRBD1 matching over 8 bases. The germline V gene encodes CDR1 SGHTA and CDR2 FQGNSA. This CDR3 is built from 15 residues. Germline trimming cut 5 bases from V and 4 bases from J; bases unmatched to any gene: 9.